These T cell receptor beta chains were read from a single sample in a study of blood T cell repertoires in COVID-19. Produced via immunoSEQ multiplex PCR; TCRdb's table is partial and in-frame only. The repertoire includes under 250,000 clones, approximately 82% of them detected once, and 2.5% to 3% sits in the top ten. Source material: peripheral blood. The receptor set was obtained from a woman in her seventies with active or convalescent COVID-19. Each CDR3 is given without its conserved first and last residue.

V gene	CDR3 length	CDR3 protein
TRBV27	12	ASSESGVLYGYT
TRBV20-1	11	SASRGSDNEQF
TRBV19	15	ASSRTGTVYSNQPQH
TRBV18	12	ASSPRSLNQPQH
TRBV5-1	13	ASSDGTGMNQPQH
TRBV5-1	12	ASSGGEAGNTIY
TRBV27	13	ASTRFTGVNEKLF
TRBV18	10	ASSPATYEQY
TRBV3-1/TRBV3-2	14	ASSPGLAGPPYEQY
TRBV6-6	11	AGRDRGTYEQF
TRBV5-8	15	ASSQTVGNGRPGELF
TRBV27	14	ASSLSPPGINNEQF